Below, 26 T cell receptor beta chains from the same sample are listed, as sequenced in a study of blood T cell repertoires in COVID-19. Measured with immunoSEQ multiplex PCR; TCRdb has only the in-frame clones, and not every one. Of about 110,000 clones listed, 88% were seen once; the top ten hold 2.4%. The sequenced sample consisted of peripheral blood. The source of these receptors is a human donor in a cohort sampled during active COVID-19.

This chain uses TRBV13 with TRBJ2-5, with TRBD1 identical over 8 bases. The CDR3 totals 16 residues. Germline V gives CDR1 PRHDT, CDR2 FYEKMQ (reference sequence). The V and J ends lost 5 bases and 3 bases, in that order; junction bases with no gene match: 11. The DNA of the CDR3 is TGTGCCAGCAGCCTCCGCCTGGGGACAGGAAAAGAGACCCAGTACTTC. This gives the protein CASSLRLGTGKETQYF. Complete variable domain (other parts from reference TRBV13 and TRBJ2-5): AAGVIQSPRHLIKEKRETATLKCYPIPRHDTVYWYQQGPGQDPQFLISFYEKMQSDKGSIPDRFSAQQFSDYHSELNMSSLELGDSALYFCASSLRLGTGKETQYFGPGTRLLVL.

Concerning this clone itself: This CDR3 is also generated by other DNA sequences in the sample. V usage is TRBV6-5 and J usage is TRBJ1-1, with D perhaps matching TRBD1 (5 bases). The CDR3 has 14 residues. V lost 3 bases, J lost 4 bases, and 12 bases lay in between. Germline lookup yields CDR1 MNHEY and CDR2 SVGAGI. The CDR3: CASSYSGGGTEAFF. The CDR3 DNA reads as TGTGCCAGCAGTTATTCTGGGGGGGGCACTGAAGCTTTCTTT.

The J gene is TRBJ2-3, the V gene TRBV6-4; 8 positions match TRBD2. This CDR3 is built from 16 residues. Germline CDR1 reads MRHNA; CDR2 reads SNTAGT. V dropped 2 bases and J dropped 0; count of bases not matched to a gene: 4. CDR3 sequence: CASSDHPSGSTDTQYF. The CDR3 nucleotides read TGTGCCAGCAGTGACCATCCTAGCGGGAGCACAGATACGCAGTATTTT.

The rearrangement uses TRBV6-1 and TRBJ1-5; D ambiguous. The V and J ends lost 0 bases and 7 bases respectively, with 10 bases between them. The CDR3 covers 14 residues. CDR1 and CDR2 from the germline V gene are MNHNS and SASEGT. CDR3 amino acids: CASSEAPRGQPQHF. The DNA of the CDR3 is TGTGCCAGCAGTGAAGCCCCCCGAGGGCAGCCCCAGCATTTT.

V usage is TRBV27 and J usage is TRBJ2-1, with D perhaps TRBD2 (5 bases). CDR1 is MNHEY, CDR2 SMNVEV, per germline (reference sequence). This CDR3 has 15 amino acids. Trimming removed 8 bases at V and 8 bases at J, with 22 bases between. The chain's CDR3 is CASFSPAGLVDEQFF. The CDR3 nucleotides are TGTGCCAGCTTCTCTCCGGCCGGACTCGTCGATGAGCAGTTCTTC.

The chain combines TRBV18 with TRBJ2-2, with 9 bases lining up with TRBD1. Per germline, CDR1 KGHSH and CDR2 LQKENI. Trimming took 3 bases from V and 2 from J; bases not matched to a gene: 4. The CDR3 length is 16 residues. DNA of the CDR3: TGTGCCAGCTCACCCCCGGGACAGGGCAACACCGGGGAGCTGTTTTTT. This translates into CASSPPGQGNTGELFF.

As DNA, the CDR3 is TGCAGTGCTCCCTCCTTTCTTGAAGCTTTCTTT. Protein product: CSAPSFLEAFF. J is TRBJ1-1 and V is TRBV20-1; D remains unclear. The CDR3 length is 11 residues. Per germline, CDR1 DFQATT and CDR2 SNEGSKA (reference sequence). V shed 5 bases and J shed 7 bases, with 11 bases lying between them.

The chain is built from TRBV7-9 and TRBJ1-4; 7 bases match TRBD1. The germline gives CDR1 SEHNR, CDR2 FQNEAQ (reference sequence). This CDR3 has 14 amino acids. With V trimmed by 5 bases and J by 7 bases, 7 bases remained unmatched. For the CDR3, the DNA is TGTGCCAGCAGCCCCGACAGGGTCGGTGAAAAACTGTTTTTT. Protein: CASSPDRVGEKLFF. The full variable domain, completed using reference TRBV7-9 and TRBJ1-4, is DTGVSQNPRHKITKRGQNVTFRCDPISEHNRLYWYRQTLGQGPEFLTYFQNEAQLEKSRLLSDRFSAERPKGSFSTLEIQRTEQGDSAMYLCASSPDRVGEKLFFGSGTQLSVL.

In its sample, this clone was seen once. This rearrangement joins TRBV5-1 to TRBJ1-4, with TRBD1 matching over 9 bases. The CDR3 is 17 amino acids. Germline CDR1 and CDR2: SGHRS and YFSETQ. With 4 bases clipped from V and 2 bases from J, the junction kept 9 bases outside the gene matches. CDR3 sequence: CASSLDRGGRTNEKLFF. The CDR3 bases are TGCGCCAGCAGCCTAGACAGGGGGGGTCGGACTAATGAAAAACTGTTTTTT.

This sequence joins TRBV3-1 (or the pseudogene TRBV3-2) and TRBJ1-3; maybe TRBD1 (6 bases). V was clipped by 6 bases and J by 2 bases, with 11 bases between them. Germline V gene lookup returns CDR1 LGHDT and CDR2 YNNKEL (reference sequence). This CDR3 region has 14 residues. The CDR3: CASRDGGPGNTIYF. As DNA, the CDR3 is TGTGCCAGCAGGGACGGGGGGCCTGGAAACACCATATATTTT.

This rearrangement joins TRBV19 to TRBJ1-5, with D tentatively TRBD1 (6 bases). The germline gives CDR1 LNHDA, CDR2 SQIVND (reference sequence). The CDR3 contains 15 residues. Trimming cost V 6 bases and J 0 bases, with 12 bases left between them. CDR3 bases: TGTGCCAGTAGCGGGGGGGCTTATAGCAATCAGCCCCAGCATTTT. Protein product: CASSGGAYSNQPQHF. The variable domain in full, completed from reference TRBV19 and TRBJ1-5, reads DGGITQSPKYLFRKEGQNVTLSCEQNLNHDAMYWYRQDPGQGLRLIYYSQIVNDFQKGDIAEGYSVSREKKESFPLTVTSAQKNPTAFYLCASSGGAYSNQPQHFGDGTRLSIL.

This clone occurred a few times. This chain connects TRBV6-1 to TRBJ2-7; D gene ambiguous. The CDR3 is 15 amino acids. Trimming removed 1 base from V and 0 bases from J, with 10 bases in between. Per germline, CDR1 MNHNS and CDR2 SASEGT. The CDR3 DNA reads TGTGCCAGCAGTGAAGTAGGTTACAGCTCCTACGAGCAGTACTTC. Its protein is CASSEVGYSSYEQYF.

This clone was recorded once. The rearrangement links TRBV2 to TRBJ2-3; 7 bases match TRBD2. The CDR3 extends over 15 amino acids. Trimming removed 3 bases from V and 6 bases from J; junction bases left unmatched: 9. Germline V gene lookup returns CDR1 SNHLY and CDR2 FYNNEI. CDR3 sequence reads: CASSEAGAALDTQYF. CDR3 in DNA: TGTGCCAGCAGTGAGGCGGGAGCGGCCCTGGATACGCAGTATTTT.

The rearrangement joins TRBV9 to TRBJ1-2, with 8 bases matching TRBD1. Germline V gene sequence: CDR1 SGDLS, CDR2 YYNGEE. The CDR3 length is 14 residues. Losses at the gene ends were 4 bases for V and 0 bases for J; bases not matched to a gene: 2. This chain's CDR3 is CASSRDRSNYGYTF. CDR3 sequence (DNA): TGTGCCAGCAGCCGGGACAGGTCTAACTATGGCTACACCTTC.

The chain carries TRBV5-1 and TRBJ2-2; weak D call: TRBD1 (5 bases). Deletions cut 0 bases from V and 6 bases from J, with 12 bases between. Germline CDR1 SGHRS, CDR2 YFSETQ. The CDR3 has 15 amino acids. CDR3 coding DNA: TGCGCCAGCAGCTTGGCAGGGAACCCCCCCGGGGAGCTGTTTTTT. It is translated as CASSLAGNPPGELFF.

This chain uses TRBV7-2 with TRBJ1-4; D is ambiguous. The length of the CDR3 is 15 residues. V was clipped by 1 base and J by 6 bases, with 12 bases between them. Germline-derived CDR1 and CDR2 are SGHTA and FQGNSA. The CDR3 DNA follows: TGTGCCAGCAGCTTAGAGACCTGGGGAGATGAAAAACTGTTTTTT. Its protein is CASSLETWGDEKLFF.

The rearrangement uses TRBV27 and TRBJ2-7, with 7 bases that match TRBD1. Germline V gene sequence: CDR1 MNHEY, CDR2 SMNVEV (reference sequence). The CDR3 covers 15 residues. Unmatched junction bases numbered 5, after V lost 0 bases and J lost 3 bases. This CDR3 reads CASSLSFAGGYEQYF. CDR3 coding DNA: TGTGCCAGCAGTTTATCTTTTGCAGGGGGCTACGAGCAGTACTTC.

The chain uses TRBV7-9 and TRBJ1-2; no reliable D call. CDR3 length: 14 residues. Germline CDR1 is SEHNR and CDR2 is FQNEAQ (reference sequence). V was shortened by 3 bases and J by 4 bases, with 12 bases between the two germline ends. The CDR3 coding sequence is TGTGCCAGCAGCTTTGCGGAACGGAGCTATGGCTACACCTTC. This translates into CASSFAERSYGYTF.

This sequence joins TRBV29-1 and TRBJ1-2; D might be TRBD1 (6 bases). This CDR3 is built from 17 residues. V lost 5 bases to trimming and J lost 8 bases, with 30 bases between them. In germline, CDR1 is SQVTM, CDR2 ANQGSEA. The CDR3 region has the DNA TGCAGCGTTCCCCGATCACAAACCTGGCGGGGGGCGGGCGGCTACACCTTC. Its translation is CSVPRSQTWRGAGGYTF.

V is TRBV19 and J is TRBJ1-4; TRBD1 aligns across 7 bases. CDR1 LNHDA and CDR2 SQIVND come from the germline V gene (reference sequence). The CDR3 is 15 amino acids. The trim removed 6 bases at V and 10 bases at J, leaving 14 bases unmatched. CDR3 DNA: TGTGCCAGTAGCCCGTCGGGACAGATGTACGGAAAACTGTTTTTT. Amino acid sequence: CASSPSGQMYGKLFF.

The chain carries TRBV7-3 and TRBJ2-7; 7 nucleotides line up with TRBD2. The germline V gene encodes CDR1 SGHTA and CDR2 FQGTGA. The CDR3 covers 14 residues. The junction had 8 bases not matched to a gene; V was cut back by 4 bases and J by 5 bases. CDR3 nucleotide sequence: TGTGCCAGCAGCTCCCTAGGGGCGGGAGACGAGCAGTACTTC. It yields the protein CASSSLGAGDEQYF.

The V gene is TRBV7-8, the J gene TRBJ2-1, with 12 bases matching TRBD2. Germline CDR1 SGHVS, CDR2 FQNEAQ. With 2 bases clipped from V and 1 base from J, the junction kept 6 bases outside the gene matches. The CDR3 spans 18 residues. The CDR3 sequence: CASSLNSGLAGSYNEQFF. CDR3 nucleotides: TGTGCCAGCAGCTTAAATAGCGGACTAGCGGGATCCTACAATGAGCAGTTCTTC.

The chain has TRBV10-1 and TRBJ2-3; 8 positions agree with TRBD2. V lost 8 bases to trimming and J lost 1 base; unmatched junction nucleotides: 8. The CDR3 contains 15 residues. Germline V gene sequence: CDR1 WNHNN, CDR2 SYGVQD (reference sequence). CDR3 sequence (DNA): TGCGCCAGCGGCCCCGGGGGGGCCCGCACAGATACGCAGTATTTT. It is translated as CASGPGGARTDTQYF.

This clone was recorded only once. The chain employs TRBV19 and TRBJ2-7; 7 bases are a match to TRBD1. The CDR3 spans 13 residues. J lost 6 bases, V lost 3 bases, and 5 bases had no gene match. The germline CDR1 and CDR2 sequences are LNHDA and SQIVND (reference sequence). The CDR3 DNA sequence: TGTGCCAGTAGTATTGACAGGGCAACCGAGCAGTACTTC. Its translation: CASSIDRATEQYF.

J is TRBJ2-3 and V is TRBV3-1 (or the pseudogene TRBV3-2); 9 bases fit TRBD1. The V segment lost 0 bases and the J segment 6 bases; nucleotides outside the gene matches: 13. Germline lookup yields CDR1 LGHDT and CDR2 YNNKEL (reference sequence). This CDR3 is built from 18 residues. The CDR3 sequence is CASSQEGSTGGYWDTQYF. The CDR3 region has the DNA TGTGCCAGCAGCCAAGAAGGGTCGACAGGGGGTTATTGGGATACGCAGTATTTT.

The CDR3 protein is CASSEPGGGYGYTF. The CDR3 coding sequence is TGCGCCAGCAGCGAACCAGGGGGCGGGTATGGCTACACCTTC. The rearrangement links TRBV5-1 to TRBJ1-2; 8 bases agree with TRBD1. CDR3 length: 14 residues. Trimming at V came to 4 bases and at J to 5 bases, leaving 7 bases not matched to a gene. The germline V gene encodes CDR1 SGHRS and CDR2 YFSETQ.